A selection of T cell receptor beta chains follows, all from one sample in a study of blood T cell repertoires in COVID-19. Some clones are missing from TCRdb's copy, which holds only in-frame ones; the method was immunoSEQ multiplex PCR. The sample shows almost 65,000 clones, around 90% of them seen only once. The sample consisted of PBMCs or T cells enriched from blood (not recorded which). These receptors came from a woman in her thirties or forties who had recovered from COVID-19. The CDR3 runs from the conserved cysteine through the conserved F or W. The D gene is left open where the match is weak. Clone size is given for some rows only: seen once, a few or many times, or a class if the clone is expanded.

j_call clone_size v_call d_call cdr3_nt cdr3_aa
TRBJ2-1 NA TRBV9 TRBD2 TGTGCCAGCAGCGTAGCCATTAGCGGGGGGGCCTCCTACAATGAGCAGTTCTTC CASSVAISGGASYNEQFF
TRBJ2-6 NA TRBV19 NA TGTGCCAGTAGTACCCGGGACATCCGGCTACCTGGGGCCAACGTCCTGACTTTC CASSTRDIRLPGANVLTF
TRBJ2-5 NA TRBV7-6 TRBD1 TGTGCCAGCAGCCGAAATTCAGGGGGCGAAGAGACCCAGTACTTC CASSRNSGGEETQYF
TRBJ2-5 NA TRBV18 TRBD2 TGTGCCAGCTCCCCGAGGACTAGCGGACAGTCCCAAGAGACCCAGTACTTC CASSPRTSGQSQETQYF
TRBJ1-2 NA TRBV27 TRBD1 TGTGCCAGCCGAGCATCCGGGACAGGGCTTCGGGGTGGCTACACCTTC CASRASGTGLRGGYTF
TRBJ2-2 NA TRBV5-6 NA TGTGCCAGCAGCCCGTACTGGGGAGCGGTTGGGACCGGGGAGCTGTTTTTT CASSPYWGAVGTGELFF
TRBJ1-3 NA TRBV14 NA TGTGCCAGCAGCCAAGATGAGGTGACTTGGGGAAACACCATATATTTT CASSQDEVTWGNTIYF
TRBJ1-1 once TRBV29-1 NA TGCAGTGCTTCGAAGGGGCTGACGGACACTGAAGCTTTCTTT CSASKGLTDTEAFF
TRBJ2-7 few TRBV5-4 NA TGTGCCAGCAGCGCGCAACTCGACAGTTACGAGCAGTACTTC CASSAQLDSYEQYF
TRBJ2-7 NA TRBV2 TRBD2 TGTGCCAGCCGTATCGGGCTTTCAGCGGGGGTTAACGAGCAGTACTTC CASRIGLSAGVNEQYF
TRBJ2-3 NA TRBV3-1/TRBV3-2 TRBD2 TGTGCCAGCAGTCCGGGGCGCAATCTAGCGGGGTCCACGCAGTATTTT CASSPGRNLAGSTQYF
TRBJ2-1 NA TRBV11-3 TRBD2 TGTGCCAGCAGCTTGGGGGTGGCAGCGGGGGGGCCTTATGAGCAGTTCTTC CASSLGVAAGGPYEQFF
TRBJ2-5 once TRBV6-5 NA TGTGCCAGCAGTTACTCCTTAGGCCTAGAAGAGACCCAGTACTTC CASSYSLGLEETQYF
TRBJ2-7 NA TRBV5-1 NA TGCGCCAGCAGGACAGAGGCCTACGAGCAGTACTTC CASRTEAYEQYF
TRBJ1-2 few TRBV7-8 NA TGTGCCAGCAGCTTAATATGGGAGGGGGGTCCTAACTATGGCTACACCTTC CASSLIWEGGPNYGYTF
TRBJ2-7 NA TRBV5-4 NA TGTGCCAGCAGTTTAGACTCCATCGGGGAGCAGTACTTC CASSLDSIGEQYF
TRBJ2-7 once TRBV5-4 NA TGTGCCAGCAGCTTAAAACAGGGCGCCGAGCAGTACTTC CASSLKQGAEQYF
TRBJ1-1 NA TRBV27 NA TGTGCCAGCAGTTTCAGGGGCGGGAACACTGAAGCTTTCTTT CASSFRGGNTEAFF
TRBJ1-1 once TRBV6-4 NA TGTGCCAGCAGTGACTCGGCGGCCCGTCCGGGCACTGAAGCTTTCTTT CASSDSAARPGTEAFF
TRBJ2-2 NA TRBV27 TRBD1 TGTGCCAGCAGTTTAAGTCGGGACAGGGCCACCGGGGAGCTGTTTTTT CASSLSRDRATGELFF
TRBJ2-7 NA TRBV5-4 NA TGTGCCACCTCGGACAGACCCTTCTACGAGCAGTACTTC CATSDRPFYEQYF
TRBJ1-1 NA TRBV19 NA TGTGCCAGTAGTATAGACCCAGGATCGAACACTGAAGCTTTCTTT CASSIDPGSNTEAFF
TRBJ2-7 NA TRBV25-1 TRBD2 TGTGCCAGCACCGAAGGGCCGGGAGGGAACTACGAGCAGTACTTC CASTEGPGGNYEQYF
TRBJ2-2 NA TRBV6-5 TRBD1 TGTGCCAGCAGGCGACAGGGTAGCACCGGGGAGCTGTTTTTT CASRRQGSTGELFF
TRBJ2-7 NA TRBV11-2 NA TGTGCCAGCAGCATAGCTTCTGGACAGACCTACGAGCAGTACTTC CASSIASGQTYEQYF
TRBJ2-7 NA TRBV19 NA TGTGCCAGTAGTCCGGGGACACCCTACGAGCAGTACTTC CASSPGTPYEQYF
TRBJ1-5 NA TRBV3-1/TRBV3-2 NA TGTGCCAGCAGCCAGACTCAAGGGGGAAATCAGCCCCAGCATTTT CASSQTQGGNQPQHF
TRBJ2-1 NA TRBV6-5 TRBD2 TGTGCCAGCAGTCCTTTAGCGGGAGAATACAATGAGCAGTTCTTC CASSPLAGEYNEQFF
TRBJ2-3 NA TRBV4-1 NA TGCGCCAGCGGGCTAGCGACGGGGACGGATACGCAGTATTTT CASGLATGTDTQYF
TRBJ1-3 once TRBV18 NA TGTGCCAGCTCACCATTGGGGAGTATCGGAAACACCATATATTTT CASSPLGSIGNTIYF
TRBJ1-3 NA TRBV11-2 NA TGTGCCAGCAGCTTAATAGGCGCGGGGCACGCTGGAAACACCATATATTTT CASSLIGAGHAGNTIYF
TRBJ1-6 NA TRBV6-5 NA TGTGCCAGCAGTTACGGGGGACTTATTAATTCACCCCTCCACTTT CASSYGGLINSPLHF
TRBJ1-1 NA TRBV7-2 NA TGTGCCAGCAGCCCACAGGGTCTGGCTGAAGCTTTCTTT CASSPQGLAEAFF
TRBJ2-7 NA TRBV18 NA TGTGCCAGCTCACCAGAGGCTTCGGGCGAGCAGTACTTC CASSPEASGEQYF
TRBJ2-1 NA TRBV9 NA TGTGCCAGCACCCCGGGAGTAGCGGCCTACAATGAGCAGTTCTTC CASTPGVAAYNEQFF
TRBJ2-2 NA TRBV7-2 TRBD1 TGTGCCAGCAGGCCCGGGACAGGGACCGGGGAGCTGTTTTTT CASRPGTGTGELFF
TRBJ1-4 NA TRBV6-5 NA TGTGCCAGCAGTCTAGATCCTACCGAGAATGAAAAACTGTTTTTT CASSLDPTENEKLFF
TRBJ1-5 NA TRBV6-1 NA TGTGCCAGCAGTGAAGCTAATTCAGGGCTGAATCAGCCCCAGCATTTT CASSEANSGLNQPQHF
TRBJ2-3 once TRBV6-4 TRBD2 TGTGCCAGCAGCCTAGCGGGGCTCACAGATACGCAGTATTTT CASSLAGLTDTQYF
TRBJ2-2 once TRBV24-1 NA TGTGCCACCAGTGACCCCGGACAGACCAACACCGGGGAGCTGTTTTTT CATSDPGQTNTGELFF
TRBJ2-1 NA TRBV18 TRBD2 TGTGCCAGCTCAAATAATCAGGCGACTAGCGAAACCTACAATGAGCAGTTCTTC CASSNNQATSETYNEQFF
TRBJ2-1 NA TRBV7-9 TRBD2 TGTGCCAGCAGCCGAAATCTAGCGGGGGGGCGAAATGAGCAGTTCTTC CASSRNLAGGRNEQFF
TRBJ2-1 NA TRBV5-1 NA TGCGCCAGCAGCGTGGCGGGGCAGGGGGGATGGGATGAGCAGTTCTTC CASSVAGQGGWDEQFF
TRBJ2-7 NA TRBV2 TRBD2 TGTGCCAGCAGTGGTCTAGCGGGGAAGGAGTACGAGCAGTACTTC CASSGLAGKEYEQYF
TRBJ2-7 NA TRBV5-6 TRBD1 TGTGCCAGCAGCTTCTGGGACAGCCCCTACGAGCAGTACTTC CASSFWDSPYEQYF